This passage covers 22 T cell receptor beta chains from one sample sequenced in a study of cytomegalovirus exposure and HLA in healthy donors. 60 Vbeta and 13 Jbeta primers were used in PCR. Data came from immunoSEQ multiplex PCR; TCRdb stores just in-frame clones and leaves some out. The sample includes about 200,000 clones, 75% to 90% seen only once; the top ten take 5.5% to 7%. Sequenced input: PBMCs. All receptors come from a woman aged 50 to 60 in good health and CMV-seropositive.

The V and J genes are TRBV5-1 and TRBJ2-3, with 11 nucleotides matching TRBD2. CDR3 length equals 17 residues. The V and J ends lost 5 bases and 3 bases, in that order; junction bases with no gene match: 11. In germline, CDR1 is SGHRS, CDR2 YFSETQ. The chain's CDR3 is CASRRASGGWRTDTQYF. The CDR3 DNA follows: TGCGCCAGCAGGCGGGCTAGCGGGGGGTGGAGAACAGATACGCAGTATTTT.

The gene calls are TRBV6-1 and TRBJ2-7, with 14 bases lining up with TRBD2. V shed 7 bases, J shed 3 bases, and the junction held 2 bases outside the gene matches. The CDR3 runs 14 residues. Germline loops: CDR1 MNHNS, CDR2 SASEGT. The CDR3 DNA sequence: TGTGCCAGCAAGGGACTAGCGGGAGACTACGAGCAGTACTTC. Translated: CASKGLAGDYEQYF.

As concerns this clone: The junction departs from germline at one end; a sequencing error may be responsible. The chain has TRBV11-2 and TRBJ2-4; perhaps TRBD1 as D (6 bases). CDR3 length: 15 residues. Germline CDR1 and CDR2: SGHAT and FQNNGV. The CDR3 DNA is TGTGCCAGCAGCGAGGGACAAATAGCCAAAAACAGTCAGTACTTC. It specifies CASSEGQIAKNSQYF.

The gene calls are TRBV11-2 and TRBJ2-7; a weak D match, TRBD1 (6 bases). Germline values: CDR1 SGHAT, CDR2 FQNNGV. The length of the CDR3 is 14 residues. The V gene lost 1 base and the J gene lost 3 bases, with 10 bases spanning the gap. CDR3: CASSLGGGYYEQYF. In DNA form, the CDR3 reads TGTGCCAGCAGCTTAGGAGGGGGATACTACGAGCAGTACTTC.

The chain employs TRBV11-2 and TRBJ2-7; unclear D gene. Germline V gene data show CDR1 as SGHAT and CDR2 as FQNNGV. There are 14 residues in the CDR3. Trimming took off 2 bases at V and 0 bases at J, with 8 bases between the two ends. The CDR3 loop is CASSLLWASYEQYF. The CDR3 region has the DNA TGTGCCAGCAGCTTACTCTGGGCCTCCTACGAGCAGTACTTC. The full variable domain, rest sourced from reference TRBV11-2 and TRBJ2-7, is EAGVAQSPRYKIIEKRQSVAFWCNPISGHATLYWYQQILGQGPKLLIQFQNNGVVDDSQLPKDRFSAERLKGVDSTLKIQPAKLEDSAVYLCASSLLWASYEQYFGPGTRLTVT.

V and J are TRBV5-5 and TRBJ2-7, with 8 bases matching TRBD2. In germline, CDR1 is SGHKS, CDR2 YYEKEE (reference sequence). V lost 2 bases, J lost 0 bases, and 4 bases stayed unmatched. The CDR3 loop spans 15 amino acids. DNA of the CDR3: TGTGCCAGCAGCTTATCGGGAGGGAGCTCCTACGAGCAGTACTTC. As protein: CASSLSGGSSYEQYF.

V usage is TRBV11-2 and J usage is TRBJ1-1; D not resolved. Germline CDR1 SGHAT, CDR2 FQNNGV. The CDR3 extends over 13 amino acids. Trimming shortened V by 4 bases and J by 7 bases, and 13 bases separated the two germline ends. Here the CDR3 reads CASSSRGPVEAFF. In DNA, the CDR3 is TGTGCCAGCAGCTCCCGAGGCCCTGTTGAAGCTTTCTTT.

This rearrangement joins TRBV4-1 to TRBJ2-3; 11 bases are shared with TRBD2. The CDR3 extends over 21 amino acids. The junction had 19 bases not matched to a gene; V was cut back by 2 bases and J by 3 bases. Germline V CDR1 and CDR2: MGHRA, YSYEKL. Here the CDR3 reads CASSQLSPGLAARRQTDTQYF. CDR3 nucleotides: TGCGCCAGCAGCCAACTCTCGCCGGGACTAGCGGCCCGTAGACAGACAGATACGCAGTATTTT.

V is TRBV5-4 and J is TRBJ2-7; weak D call: TRBD1 (6 bases). Germline loops: CDR1 SGHNT, CDR2 YYREEE (reference sequence). Trimming shortened V by 3 bases and J by 2 bases, and 12 bases separated the two germline ends. This CDR3 comprises 14 residues. The CDR3 reads CASSSGTHPYEQYF. For the CDR3, the DNA is TGTGCCAGCAGCTCCGGGACACACCCCTACGAGCAGTACTTC.

This rearrangement joins TRBV11-2 to TRBJ2-1; 10 bases match TRBD2. V lost 5 bases and J lost 2; bases outside the gene matches: 3. The CDR3 loop spans 15 amino acids. Germline-derived CDR1 and CDR2 are SGHAT and FQNNGV. The CDR3 sequence is CASSIGLAAYNEQFF. The CDR3 region has the DNA TGTGCCAGCAGCATAGGACTAGCGGCCTACAATGAGCAGTTCTTC.

The rearrangement links TRBV7-9 to TRBJ1-1; the D is unclear. This CDR3 region has 12 residues. With 5 bases removed from V and 1 base from J, the gap between germline ends came to 5 bases. Looked up from germline, CDR1 is SEHNR and CDR2 is FQNEAQ (reference sequence). CDR3 protein: CASSLWNTEAFF. The CDR3 DNA reads as TGTGCCAGCAGCCTCTGGAACACTGAAGCTTTCTTT.

This clone has only a few counts. The chain has TRBV7-2 and TRBJ2-1, with 9 bases matching TRBD2. After removal of 0 bases from V and 5 bases from J, the junction contained 2 bases not matched to a gene. Germline CDR1 and CDR2: SGHTA and FQGNSA. The CDR3 runs 15 residues. CDR3 bases: TGTGCCAGCAGCTTAGCGCTAGCGGGGAACAATGAGCAGTTCTTC. Residues: CASSLALAGNNEQFF. The full variable domain, in which reference TRBV7-2 and TRBJ2-1 provide the parts outside the CDR3, is GAGVSQSPSNKVTEKGKDVELRCDPISGHTALYWYRQSLGQGLEFLIYFQGNSAPDKSGLPSDRFSAERTGGSVSTLTIQRTQQEDSAVYLCASSLALAGNNEQFFGPGTRLTVL.

The chain couples TRBV10-2 to TRBJ1-4, with D unresolved. V was pared by 4 bases and J by 4 bases, with 7 bases between. CDR3 length equals 13 residues. Germline CDR1 reads WSHSY; CDR2 reads SAAADI. CDR3 nucleotides: TGCGCCAGCAGTGGAGGGCTTAATGAAAAACTGTTTTTT. It specifies CASSGGLNEKLFF.

V gene TRBV15 combines with J gene TRBJ2-6, with unresolved D. V lost 2 bases to trimming and J lost 2 bases, with 4 bases between them. This CDR3 region has 14 residues. Looked up from germline, CDR1 is LNHNV and CDR2 is YYDKDF (reference sequence). The CDR3 sequence is CATSRRAGANVLTF. CDR3 DNA sequence: TGTGCCACCAGCAGACGAGCTGGGGCCAACGTCCTGACTTTC. The full variable domain, in which reference TRBV15 and TRBJ2-6 provide the parts outside the CDR3, is DAMVIQNPRYQVTQFGKPVTLSCSQTLNHNVMYWYQQKSSQAPKLLFHYYDKDFNNEADTPDNFQSRRPNTSFCFLDIRSPGLGDTAMYLCATSRRAGANVLTFGAGSRLTVL.

The chain links TRBV4-1 to TRBJ2-7; 8 bases line up with TRBD1. The ends lost 5 bases at V and 3 bases at J; junction bases unmatched: 9. Germline assignment: CDR1 MGHRA and CDR2 YSYEKL. The CDR3 extends over 15 amino acids. CDR3 sequence reads: CASSSKAGGLYEQYF. Here the CDR3 DNA reads TGCGCCAGCAGCTCAAAGGCAGGGGGCCTCTACGAGCAGTACTTC.

This CDR3 reads CASSLAGTHQETQYF. The CDR3 bases are TGCGCCAGCAGCTTGGCCGGGACTCACCAAGAGACCCAGTACTTC. This chain links TRBV5-1 with TRBJ2-5, with D possibly TRBD2 on 6 matching bases. This CDR3 contains 15 residues. Germline loops: CDR1 SGHRS, CDR2 YFSETQ. Trimming pared 0 bases from V and 0 bases from J, leaving 9 bases between. Together with reference TRBV5-1 and TRBJ2-5, the CDR3 gives the full variable domain: KAGVTQTPRYLIKTRGQQVTLSCSPISGHRSVSWYQQTPGQGLQFLFEYFSETQRNKGNFPGRFSGRQFSNSRSEMNVSTLELGDSALYLCASSLAGTHQETQYFGPGTRLLVL.

This chain connects TRBV6-5 to TRBJ1-1; no clear D gene. V shed 3 bases and J shed 6 bases, with 11 bases lying between them. The germline CDR1 and CDR2 sequences are MNHEY and SVGAGI. The CDR3 extends over 13 amino acids. The DNA of the CDR3 is TGTGCCAGCAGTTATCGGGGAGGAGCTGAAGCTTTCTTT. It yields the protein CASSYRGGAEAFF.

The chain carries TRBV5-5 and TRBJ2-1; maybe TRBD2 (7 bases). Trimming removed 1 base from V and 7 bases from J, with 18 bases in between. The CDR3 sequence is 16 residues long. CDR1 SGHKS and CDR2 YYEKEE come from the germline V gene (reference sequence). The CDR3: CASSLRGGRRSNEQFF. Written as DNA, the CDR3 is TGTGCCAGCAGCTTGAGGGGGGGGCGGAGGTCGAATGAGCAGTTCTTC.

This clone has a handful of counts. The chain recombines TRBV5-1 with TRBJ1-2; possible D gene TRBD1, 6 bases. The V end was cut by 4 bases, the J end by 6 bases, with 13 bases between. This CDR3 is built from 13 residues. The germline V gene encodes CDR1 SGHRS and CDR2 YFSETQ. The CDR3: CASSQRQADGYTF. DNA for the CDR3: TGCGCCAGCAGCCAAAGACAGGCAGATGGCTACACCTTC. The whole variable domain, remainder taken from reference TRBV5-1 and TRBJ1-2, is KAGVTQTPRYLIKTRGQQVTLSCSPISGHRSVSWYQQTPGQGLQFLFEYFSETQRNKGNFPGRFSGRQFSNSRSEMNVSTLELGDSALYLCASSQRQADGYTFGSGTRLTVV.

The CDR3 loop is CASSRGRGKNTEAFF. The CDR3 DNA reads TGTGCCAGCAGTAGAGGACGGGGGAAGAACACTGAAGCTTTCTTT. The chain employs TRBV5-4 and TRBJ1-1, with D possibly TRBD1 on 5 matching bases. Trimming removed 5 bases at V and 1 base at J, with 15 bases between. CDR3 size: 15 residues. Germline V CDR1 and CDR2: SGHNT, YYREEE (reference sequence).

V gene TRBV5-6 combines with J gene TRBJ1-1; D not resolved. This CDR3 contains 13 residues. The V gene's germline CDR1 is SGHDT and CDR2 YYEEEE. The ends were cut back, 2 bases at V and 7 bases at J, with 12 bases in the middle. Here the CDR3 DNA reads TGTGCCAGCAGCTTCCCACAGCATTTTGAAGCTTTCTTT. This sequence encodes CASSFPQHFEAFF. The complete variable domain, with remaining parts taken from reference TRBV5-6 and TRBJ1-1, reads DAGVTQSPTHLIKTRGQQVTLRCSPKSGHDTVSWYQQALGQGPQFIFQYYEEEERQRGNFPDRFSGHQFPNYSSELNVNALLLGDSALYLCASSFPQHFEAFFGQGTRLTVV.

This clone was seen a handful of times. The chain is built from TRBV5-1 and TRBJ2-1; D unclear. The CDR3 covers 15 residues. The germline V gene has CDR1 SGHRS and CDR2 YFSETQ. The V end was cut by 4 bases, the J end by 0 bases, with 11 bases between. CDR3 residues: CASSPIGASYNEQFF. The CDR3 DNA reads as TGCGCCAGCAGCCCCATCGGAGCCTCCTACAATGAGCAGTTCTTC.